This TCR beta chain was retrieved from a study of CD8 T cells in ankylosing spondylitis. Study-wide results and limits: Ankylosing spondylitis blood appeared to be characterized by a TCR beta motif of 8 or 9 highly homologous variants. Relatively rare in peripheral blood, disease-linked clones were also CD8+. Past studies reported some motif variants in reactive arthritis synovial fluid and blood.

From the 5' RACE reads, TCRdb called clonotypes with MiXCR, one entry per CDR3 protein. The sample contains 500,000 or so distinct CDR3 sequences, roughly 5% of which appear only once. V lost 10 bases, J lost 5 bases, and 23 bases lay in between. CDR3 length: 15 amino acids. From germline, CDR1 is MNHEY and CDR2 SMNVEV (reference sequence). This clonotype showed up many times. Its antigen remains unknown. The chain links TRBV27 to TRBJ1-1; D perhaps matches TRBD1 (5 bases). This TCR came from a male donor with ankylosing spondylitis. What was sequenced was blood, either unsorted or a sorted T cell fraction (not recorded which). CDR3 nucleotides: TGTGCCACGGGGGATCGAGGCAGAGCGAATACTGAAGCTTTCTTT. Translated: CATGDRGRANTEAFF.